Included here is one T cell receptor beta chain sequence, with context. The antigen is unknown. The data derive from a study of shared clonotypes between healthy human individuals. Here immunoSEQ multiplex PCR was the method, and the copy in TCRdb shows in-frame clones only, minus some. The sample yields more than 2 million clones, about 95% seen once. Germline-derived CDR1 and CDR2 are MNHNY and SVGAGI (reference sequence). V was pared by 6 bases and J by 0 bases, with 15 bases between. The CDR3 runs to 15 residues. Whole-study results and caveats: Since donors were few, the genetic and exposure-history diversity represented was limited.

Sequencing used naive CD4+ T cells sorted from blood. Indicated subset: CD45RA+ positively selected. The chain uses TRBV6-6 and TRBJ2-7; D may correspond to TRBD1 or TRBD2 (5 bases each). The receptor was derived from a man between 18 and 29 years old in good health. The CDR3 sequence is CASSPGPLSSYEQYF. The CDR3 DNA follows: TGTGCCAGCAGCCCGGGACCTTTGAGCTCCTACGAGCAGTACTTC.